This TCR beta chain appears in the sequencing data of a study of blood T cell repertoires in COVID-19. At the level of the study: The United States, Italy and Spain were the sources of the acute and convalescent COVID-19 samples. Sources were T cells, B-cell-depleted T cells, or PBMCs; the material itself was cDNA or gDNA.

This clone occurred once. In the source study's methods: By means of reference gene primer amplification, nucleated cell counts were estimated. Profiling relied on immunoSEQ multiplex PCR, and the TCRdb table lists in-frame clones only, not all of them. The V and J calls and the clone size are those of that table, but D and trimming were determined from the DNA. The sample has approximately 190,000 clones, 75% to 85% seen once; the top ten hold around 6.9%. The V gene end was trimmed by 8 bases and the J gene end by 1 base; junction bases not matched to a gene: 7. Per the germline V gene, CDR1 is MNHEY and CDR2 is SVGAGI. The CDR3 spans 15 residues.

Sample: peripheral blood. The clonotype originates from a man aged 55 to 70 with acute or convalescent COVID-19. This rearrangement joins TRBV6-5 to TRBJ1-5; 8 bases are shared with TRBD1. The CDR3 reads CASGYRGVSNQPQHF. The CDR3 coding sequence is TGTGCCAGCGGATACAGGGGGGTAAGCAATCAGCCCCAGCATTTT.